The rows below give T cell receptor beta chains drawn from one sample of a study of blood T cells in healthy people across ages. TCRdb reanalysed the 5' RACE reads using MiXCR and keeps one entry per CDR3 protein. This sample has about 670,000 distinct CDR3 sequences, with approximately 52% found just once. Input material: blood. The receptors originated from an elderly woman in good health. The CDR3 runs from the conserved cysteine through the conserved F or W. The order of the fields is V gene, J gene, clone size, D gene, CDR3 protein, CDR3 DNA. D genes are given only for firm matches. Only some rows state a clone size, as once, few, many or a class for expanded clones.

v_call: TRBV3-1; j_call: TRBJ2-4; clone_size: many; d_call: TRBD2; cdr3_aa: CASSQAGGEAIQYF; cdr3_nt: TGTGCCAGCAGCCAAGCGGGGGGTGAGGCCATTCAGTACTTC
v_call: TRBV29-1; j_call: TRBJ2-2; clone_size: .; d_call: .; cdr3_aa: CSVETTTGTNTGELFF; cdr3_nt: TGCAGCGTTGAGACAACCACGGGGACGAACACCGGGGAGCTGTTTTTT
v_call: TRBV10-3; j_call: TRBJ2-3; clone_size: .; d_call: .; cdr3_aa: CAVGVITEPADTQYF; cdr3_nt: TGTGCCGTAGGAGTAATTACTGAGCCCGCAGATACGCAGTATTTT
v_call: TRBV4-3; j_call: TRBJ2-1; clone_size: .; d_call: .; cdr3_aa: CASSQLAGGVSEQFF; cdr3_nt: TGCGCCAGCAGCCAACTAGCAGGAGGCGTCAGTGAGCAGTTCTTC
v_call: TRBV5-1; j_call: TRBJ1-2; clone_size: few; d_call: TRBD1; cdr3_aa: CASSSETGGGYTF; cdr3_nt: TGCGCCAGCAGCTCGGAAACAGGGGGCGGCTACACCTTC
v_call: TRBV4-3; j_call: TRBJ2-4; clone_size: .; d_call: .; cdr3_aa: CASSQDWGSRAKNIQYF; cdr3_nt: TGCGCCAGCAGCCAAGATTGGGGTAGCCGAGCCAAAAACATTCAGTACTTC
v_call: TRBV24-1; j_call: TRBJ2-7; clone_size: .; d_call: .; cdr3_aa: CATSDHSGGSYEQYF; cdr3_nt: TGTGCCACCAGTGACCACTCAGGGGGGTCCTACGAGCAGTACTTC
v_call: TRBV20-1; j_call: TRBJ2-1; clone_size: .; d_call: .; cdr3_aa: CSASRQEVRNEQFF; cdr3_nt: TGCAGTGCTAGTAGACAGGAGGTTCGGAATGAGCAGTTCTTC
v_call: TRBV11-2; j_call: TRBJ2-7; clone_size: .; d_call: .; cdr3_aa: CASSVDGGNEQYF; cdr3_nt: TGTGCCAGCAGCGTAGATGGGGGAAACGAGCAGTACTTC
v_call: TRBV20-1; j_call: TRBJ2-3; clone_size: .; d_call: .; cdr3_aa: CSARDSSTDTQYF; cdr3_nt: TGCAGTGCTAGGGACAGTAGCACAGATACGCAGTATTTT
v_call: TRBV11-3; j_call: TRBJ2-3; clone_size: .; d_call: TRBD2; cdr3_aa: CASSRLAGGPTDTQYF; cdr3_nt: TGTGCCAGCAGCAGACTAGCGGGAGGCCCCACAGATACGCAGTATTTT
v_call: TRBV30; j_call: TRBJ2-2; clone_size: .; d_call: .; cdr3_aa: CACGAYGFTGELFF; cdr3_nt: TGTGCCTGTGGGGCGTATGGATTCACCGGGGAGCTGTTTTTT
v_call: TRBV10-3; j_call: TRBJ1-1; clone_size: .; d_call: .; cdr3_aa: CATHTGSSNTEAFF; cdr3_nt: TGTGCCACTCATACGGGATCTAGTAACACTGAAGCTTTCTTT
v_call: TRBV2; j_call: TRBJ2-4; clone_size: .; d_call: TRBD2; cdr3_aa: CASSGNGGYLAKNIQYF; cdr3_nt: TGTGCCAGCAGTGGAAACGGGGGGTACCTAGCCAAAAACATTCAGTACTTC
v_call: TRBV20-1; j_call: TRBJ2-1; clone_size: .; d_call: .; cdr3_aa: CSARENTMRNEQFF; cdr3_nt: TGCAGTGCTAGGGAGAACACAATGCGGAATGAGCAGTTCTTC
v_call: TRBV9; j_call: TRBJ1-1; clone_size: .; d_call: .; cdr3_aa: CASSSQGTANTEAFF; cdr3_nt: TGTGCCAGCAGCTCCCAGGGGACGGCGAACACTGAAGCTTTCTTT
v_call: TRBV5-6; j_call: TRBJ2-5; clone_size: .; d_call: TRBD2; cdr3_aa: CASSRASGSETQYF; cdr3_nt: TGTGCCAGCAGTCGGGCCAGCGGGAGTGAGACCCAGTACTTC
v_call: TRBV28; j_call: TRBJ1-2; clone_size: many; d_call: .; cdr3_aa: CASSSLRREIYGYTF; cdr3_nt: TGTGCCAGCAGTTCACTTAGGAGGGAGATCTATGGCTACACCTTC
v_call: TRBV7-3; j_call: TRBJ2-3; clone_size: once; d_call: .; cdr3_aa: CASSLTYSDTQYF; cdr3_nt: TGTGCCAGCAGCTTAACGTACTCGGATACGCAGTATTTT
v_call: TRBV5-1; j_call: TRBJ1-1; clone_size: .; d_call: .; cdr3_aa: CASSRVSTTEAFF; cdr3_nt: TGCGCCAGCAGCCGGGTTAGCACTACTGAAGCTTTCTTT
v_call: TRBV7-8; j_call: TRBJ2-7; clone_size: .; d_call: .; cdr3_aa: CASSPRGAQGYEQYF; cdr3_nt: TGTGCCAGCAGCCCCCGCGGGGCACAGGGCTACGAGCAGTACTTC
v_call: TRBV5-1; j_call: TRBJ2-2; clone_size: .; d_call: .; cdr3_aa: CASSVGDSTGELFF; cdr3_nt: TGCGCCAGCAGCGTGGGTGACTCCACCGGGGAGCTGTTTTTT
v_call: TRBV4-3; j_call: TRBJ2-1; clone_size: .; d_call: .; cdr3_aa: CASSQDWGLTEQFF; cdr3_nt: TGCGCCAGCAGCCAAGATTGGGGGCTCACTGAGCAGTTCTTC
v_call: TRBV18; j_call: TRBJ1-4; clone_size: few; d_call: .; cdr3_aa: CASSPAGRNEKLFF; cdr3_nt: TGTGCCAGCTCACCGGCAGGGAGGAATGAAAAACTGTTTTTT
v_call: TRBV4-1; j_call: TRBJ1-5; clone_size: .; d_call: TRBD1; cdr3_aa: CASSPQGVRNQPQHF; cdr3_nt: TGCGCCAGCAGCCCACAGGGGGTACGCAATCAGCCCCAGCATTTT
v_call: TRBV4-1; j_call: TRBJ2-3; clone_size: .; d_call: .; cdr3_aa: CASSPGPGAGTQYF; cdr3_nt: TGCGCCAGCAGCCCCGGCCCAGGCGCAGGTACGCAGTATTTT
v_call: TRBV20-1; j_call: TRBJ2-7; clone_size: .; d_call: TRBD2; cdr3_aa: CSARPGTSGRNNEQYF; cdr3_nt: TGCAGTGCTAGACCCGGGACTAGCGGGAGGAACAATGAGCAGTACTTC
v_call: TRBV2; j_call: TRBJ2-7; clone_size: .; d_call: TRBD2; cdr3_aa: CASSDELAANEQYF; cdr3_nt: TGTGCCAGCAGTGATGAACTAGCGGCTAATGAGCAGTACTTC
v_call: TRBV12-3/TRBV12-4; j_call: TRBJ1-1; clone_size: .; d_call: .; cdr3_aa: CASSLAGLGEAFF; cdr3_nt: TGTGCCAGCAGTTTAGCGGGGCTGGGTGAAGCTTTCTTT
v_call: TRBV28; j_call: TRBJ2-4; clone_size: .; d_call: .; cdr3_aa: CASTGDTIIKNIQYF; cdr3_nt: TGTGCCAGCACCGGGGACACGATCATTAAAAACATTCAGTACTTC
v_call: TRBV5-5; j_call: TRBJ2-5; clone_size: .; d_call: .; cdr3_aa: CASSDQGQETQYF; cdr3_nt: TGTGCCAGCAGCGACCAGGGGCAAGAGACCCAGTACTTC
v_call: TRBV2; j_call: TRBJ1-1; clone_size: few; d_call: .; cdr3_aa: CASSEYAGLTEAFF; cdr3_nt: TGTGCCAGCAGTGAATATGCAGGGCTTACTGAAGCTTTCTTT
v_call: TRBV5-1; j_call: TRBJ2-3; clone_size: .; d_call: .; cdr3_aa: CAGSFSSSTDTQYF; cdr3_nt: TGCGCCGGCAGCTTTTCCAGTAGCACAGATACGCAGTATTTT
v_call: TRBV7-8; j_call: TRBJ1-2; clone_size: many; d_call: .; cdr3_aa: CASSLAPWAKGGYGYTF; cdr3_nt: TGTGCCAGCAGCTTAGCCCCGTGGGCGAAGGGAGGATATGGCTACACCTTC
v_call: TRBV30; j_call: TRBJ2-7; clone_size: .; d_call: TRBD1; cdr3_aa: CAWSHTGVYEQYF; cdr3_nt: TGTGCCTGGAGTCACACAGGGGTCTACGAGCAGTACTTC